These 19 T cell receptor beta chains were sequenced from one sample in a study of post-analysis software for immune sequencing data. Findings of the study overall: Included in a set of roughly five TRBV segments more frequent in patients than controls were TRBV5-6, TRBV5-1 and TRBV20-1.

Tagging with unique molecular identifiers was a feature of the TCR beta cDNA libraries. Via MiXCR, TCRdb re-called the PCR reads, giving one row per CDR3 protein. The data contain around 700,000 distinct CDR3 sequences, over 45% of them singletons. These receptors have no known antigen. Source material: blood. These receptors all come from a girl aged 2 to 9 with multiple sclerosis.

This sequence joins TRBV20-1 and TRBJ2-5; TRBD1 agrees at 8 bases. CDR1 and CDR2 from the germline V gene are DFQATT and SNEGSKA (reference sequence). CDR3 size: 14 residues. J gave up 4 bases and V 3 bases, and 7 bases lay outside the gene matches. The CDR3 sequence is CSARAGGSLETQYF. DNA of the CDR3: TGCAGTGCTAGGGCAGGGGGCTCTCTAGAGACCCAGTACTTC.

Of note for this clonotype: A read error may produce the germline difference seen at one junction end. The chain is built from TRBV29-1 and TRBJ2-7; D remains unclear. This CDR3 has 14 residues. The germline CDR1 and CDR2 sequences are SQVTM and ANQGSEA. CDR3 sequence (DNA): TGCAGCGTTGAAGGGCCCTCGAGCTCCTGCGAGCAGTACTTC. Translating gives CSVEGPSSSCEQYF.

On this clonotype: The junction does not match germline at one end; this may be a read error. The CDR3 nucleotides are TGTGCCAGCAGTTCCCTCAGGGGAAACGAAAAACGGTTTTTT. It specifies CASSSLRGNEKRFF. The J gene is TRBJ1-4, the V gene TRBV6-2 or TRBV6-3, with D possibly TRBD1 on 6 matching bases. Germline V CDR1 and CDR2: MNHEY, SVGEGT. This CDR3 comprises 14 residues.

The chain joins TRBV6-2 or TRBV6-3 to TRBJ2-2; 8 bases fit TRBD2. In germline, CDR1 is MNHEY, CDR2 SVGEGT. With V trimmed by 5 bases and J by 0 bases, 14 bases remained unmatched. The CDR3 extends over 19 amino acids. The CDR3 spells CASSRFALGGGSNTGELFF. Here the CDR3 DNA reads TGTGCCAGCAGTCGTTTTGCCCTCGGCGGGGGGTCGAACACCGGGGAGCTGTTTTTT.

A remark on this clonotype: Being one base from a much bigger clone, this may be a read error. The gene calls are TRBV27 and TRBJ2-1, with D possibly being TRBD2 (5 bases). The CDR3 loop spans 16 amino acids. The germline V gene encodes CDR1 MNHEY and CDR2 SMNVEV (reference sequence). The CDR3 loop reads CASTLNWGRENNVQFF. In DNA form, the CDR3 reads TGTGCCAGCACACTAAATTGGGGTAGGGAGAACAATGTGCAGTTCTTC.

The chain uses TRBV11-2 and TRBJ1-2; maybe TRBD1 (6 bases). Trimming took off 5 bases at V and 4 bases at J, with 11 bases between the two ends. Per germline, CDR1 SGHAT and CDR2 FQNNGV. CDR3 length: 13 residues. CDR3 protein: CASSPDSGYGYTF. The CDR3 region has the DNA TGTGCCAGCAGCCCGGACAGTGGCTATGGCTACACCTTC. Full variable domain (missing parts from reference TRBV11-2 and TRBJ1-2): EAGVAQSPRYKIIEKRQSVAFWCNPISGHATLYWYQQILGQGPKLLIQFQNNGVVDDSQLPKDRFSAERLKGVDSTLKIQPAKLEDSAVYLCASSPDSGYGYTFGSGTRLTVV.

The chain carries TRBV5-1 and TRBJ2-1; D is perhaps TRBD1 (6 bases). Germline assignment: CDR1 SGHRS and CDR2 YFSETQ. CDR3 length: 13 residues. The germline V and J ends were trimmed by 1 base and 9 bases, with 11 bases remaining between them. Here the CDR3 DNA reads TGCGCCAGCAGCTTGATAACAGGGACTGAGCAGTTCTTC. This translates into CASSLITGTEQFF.

The chain employs TRBV20-1 and TRBJ1-2, with D unresolved. Trimming shortened V by 3 bases and J by 4 bases, and 12 bases separated the two germline ends. CDR1 and CDR2 from the germline V gene are DFQATT and SNEGSKA (reference sequence). The CDR3 is 13 amino acids. The CDR3 region is CSASLGTTYGYTF. CDR3 nucleotides: TGCAGTGCTAGTTTGGGTACGACCTATGGCTACACCTTC.

The chain has TRBV10-3 and TRBJ1-2; a weak D match, TRBD1 (5 bases). Trimming took 0 bases from V and 4 from J, leaving 9 bases between them. This CDR3 spans 14 amino acids. Germline CDR1 reads ENHRY; CDR2 reads SYGVKD. DNA of the CDR3: TGTGCCATCAGTGAGTCGATACAGGCCTATGGCTACACCTTC. Protein: CAISESIQAYGYTF.

This clonotype was detected a few times. The chain employs TRBV24-1 and TRBJ2-3; 7 bases agree with TRBD1. There are 15 residues in the CDR3. The germline V gene has CDR1 KGHDR and CDR2 SFDVKD. The J segment lost 5 bases and the V segment lost 4 bases, leaving 8 bases of the junction unmatched. As DNA, the CDR3 is TGTGCCACCAGTGACCCGACAGGGTCTGGAGATACGCAGTATTTT. It translates to CATSDPTGSGDTQYF.

There are a few counts of this clonotype. V gene TRBV4-3 combines with J gene TRBJ1-2; D possibly corresponds to TRBD1 (5 bases). The CDR3 loop spans 15 amino acids. The ends were cut back, 0 bases at V and 6 bases at J, with 14 bases in the middle. The germline gives CDR1 LGHNA, CDR2 YSLEER. The CDR3 DNA follows: TGCGCCAGCAGCCAAGATCAAGGGGACGGAGATGGCTACACCTTC. Translating it yields CASSQDQGDGDGYTF.

The chain couples TRBV20-1 to TRBJ1-5; TRBD1 is a possible D gene (6 bases). This CDR3 has 13 residues. Trimming removed 6 bases from V and 2 bases from J, with 11 bases in between. Per the germline V gene, CDR1 is DFQATT and CDR2 is SNEGSKA (reference sequence). The CDR3 is CSAQGLGNQPQHF. Written as DNA, the CDR3 is TGCAGTGCCCAGGGGCTGGGCAATCAGCCCCAGCATTTT.

The chain recombines TRBV7-2 with TRBJ2-5; D unresolved. The V and J ends lost 4 bases and 0 bases respectively, with 9 bases between them. This CDR3 contains 14 residues. CDR1 is SGHTA and CDR2 is FQGNSA in the germline V gene. CDR3 in amino acids: CASSYGVHQETQYF. The DNA for the CDR3 is TGTGCCAGCAGCTATGGTGTTCACCAAGAGACCCAGTACTTC. Supplemented by reference TRBV7-2 and TRBJ2-5, the full variable domain reads GAGVSQSPSNKVTEKGKDVELRCDPISGHTALYWYRQSLGQGLEFLIYFQGNSAPDKSGLPSDRFSAERTGGSVSTLTIQRTQQEDSAVYLCASSYGVHQETQYFGPGTRLLVL.

The rearrangement links TRBV6-6 to TRBJ2-3, with 11 bases that match TRBD2. Germline V gene data show CDR1 as MNHNY and CDR2 as SVGAGI (reference sequence). The ends lost 7 bases at V and 2 bases at J; junction bases unmatched: 8. CDR3 length equals 16 residues. CDR3 sequence reads: CASTLTSGAHTDTQYF. The CDR3 DNA sequence: TGTGCCAGCACTTTGACTAGCGGGGCGCACACAGATACGCAGTATTTT.

This clonotype was picked up many times. The DNA of the CDR3 is TGTGCCAGCAGCTCCGGCACAGATACGCAGTATTTT. Translating it yields CASSSGTDTQYF. The chain has TRBV12-3 or TRBV12-4 and TRBJ2-3; D gene ambiguous. The germline V and J ends were trimmed by 6 bases and 1 base, with 5 bases remaining between them. This CDR3 comprises 12 residues.

J is TRBJ2-3 and V is TRBV7-8; D is possibly TRBD2 (6 bases). V dropped 3 bases and J dropped 2 bases, with 12 bases sitting between them. Germline assignment: CDR1 SGHVS and CDR2 FQNEAQ. The CDR3 sequence is 15 residues long. For the CDR3, the DNA is TGTGCCAGCAGCTTGGGCGGGATGATCACAGATACGCAGTATTTT. This codes for CASSLGGMITDTQYF.

The chain has TRBV6-2 or TRBV6-3 and TRBJ2-1; 11 bases map to TRBD2. The CDR3 covers 15 residues. In germline, CDR1 is MNHEY, CDR2 SVGEGT. The V segment lost 7 bases and the J segment 5 bases; nucleotides outside the gene matches: 7. CDR3 nucleotides: TGTGCCAGCACCTCACTAGCGGGAGCAAACAATGAGCAGTTCTTC. It codes for CASTSLAGANNEQFF.

This chain connects TRBV25-1 to TRBJ1-2, with 7 bases fitting TRBD1. This CDR3 has 13 residues. Germline assignment: CDR1 MGHDK and CDR2 SYGVNS. With V trimmed by 3 bases and J by 5 bases, 3 bases remained unmatched. CDR3 in amino acids: CASSETGLYGYTF. Written as DNA, the CDR3 is TGTGCCAGCAGTGAGACAGGGCTTTATGGCTACACCTTC.

This clonotype turned up a few times. J is TRBJ1-2 and V is TRBV10-3; no definite D call. The length of the CDR3 is 15 residues. Trimming pared 2 bases from V and 6 bases from J, leaving 16 bases between. The germline CDR1 and CDR2 sequences are ENHRY and SYGVKD. The chain's CDR3 is CAISEGVLRFHGYTF. The DNA for the CDR3 is TGTGCCATCAGTGAGGGGGTCCTGAGATTTCATGGCTACACCTTC.